This passage covers 6 T cell receptor beta chains from one sample sequenced in a study of CD8 T cells in Susac syndrome. When the RNA was reverse transcribed, random hexamers were used with an input of about 0.5 to 1 ug. TCRdb itself ran the immunoSEQ multiplex PCR reads through MiXCR, one entry per CDR3 protein. Altogether approximately 170,000 distinct CDR3 sequences are present, around 90% being singletons, with the ten largest covering under 0.085%. The sequencing sample was made of CD4+ T cells from PBMCs. These receptor sequences come from a human donor in good health.

This clonotype has only one observation. The chain uses TRBV2 and TRBJ2-1; D gene ambiguous. V was shortened by 8 bases and J by 3 bases, with 2 bases between the two germline ends. The germline V gene has CDR1 SNHLY and CDR2 FYNNEI. The CDR3 has 10 amino acids. CDR3: CASYYNEQFF. For the CDR3, the DNA is TGTGCCAGCTACTACAATGAGCAGTTCTTC. Variable domain in full (rest from reference TRBV2 and TRBJ2-1): EPEVTQTPSHQVTQMGQEVILRCVPISNHLYFYWYRQILGQKVEFLVSFYNNEISEKSEIFDDQFSVERPDGSNFTLKIRSTKLEDSAMYFCASYYNEQFFGPGTRLTVL.

The chain links TRBV5-6 to TRBJ2-2; D may be TRBD2 (7 bases). Trimming took off 3 bases at V and 6 bases at J, with 12 bases between the two ends. Germline V gives CDR1 SGHDT, CDR2 YYEEEE. This CDR3 has 14 residues. CDR3 loop: CASSSRGQAGELFF. The CDR3 nucleotides read TGTGCCAGCAGCTCGCGGGGGCAAGCCGGGGAGCTGTTTTTT.

The rearrangement joins TRBV19 to TRBJ2-5; the match to TRBD2 covers 11 bases. The V segment lost 3 bases and the J segment 0 bases; nucleotides outside the gene matches: 3. Germline-derived CDR1 and CDR2 are LNHDA and SQIVND (reference sequence). This CDR3 is 16 amino acids long. The CDR3 region has the DNA TGTGCCAGTAGTATTGGGACTAGCGGCTACCAAGAGACCCAGTACTTC. Protein product: CASSIGTSGYQETQYF. The full variable domain, completed using reference TRBV19 and TRBJ2-5, is DGGITQSPKYLFRKEGQNVTLSCEQNLNHDAMYWYRQDPGQGLRLIYYSQIVNDFQKGDIAEGYSVSREKKESFPLTVTSAQKNPTAFYLCASSIGTSGYQETQYFGPGTRLLVL.

The chain uses TRBV5-1 and TRBJ2-1; possible D gene TRBD1, 7 bases. V gave up 1 base and J gave up 8 bases, with 16 bases separating them. Per germline, CDR1 SGHRS and CDR2 YFSETQ. The CDR3 totals 15 residues. The CDR3 DNA follows: TGCGCCAGCAGCTTGATGGAGGGGGCCGGCGATGAGCAGTTCTTC. Translation gives CASSLMEGAGDEQFF.

The rearrangement uses TRBV6-5 and TRBJ2-7, with a possible D match to TRBD1 (5 bases). V was pared by 2 bases and J by 0 bases, with 11 bases between. This CDR3 contains 15 residues. Germline loops: CDR1 MNHEY, CDR2 SVGAGI. CDR3 in amino acids: CASSYAQGSSYEQYF. CDR3 nucleotides: TGTGCCAGCAGTTACGCGCAGGGTAGCTCCTACGAGCAGTACTTC.

The V and J genes are TRBV5-1 and TRBJ2-7, with 7 bases fitting TRBD1. V shed 0 bases, J shed 0 bases, and the junction held 6 bases outside the gene matches. The CDR3 is made up of 16 amino acids. The V gene's germline CDR1 is SGHRS and CDR2 YFSETQ. CDR3 region: CASSLARGLSSYEQYF. The CDR3 DNA is TGCGCCAGCAGCTTGGCGAGGGGGCTTAGCTCCTACGAGCAGTACTTC.